These 14 T cell receptor beta chains came from one sample sequenced in a study of T cell changes during pregnancy in multiple sclerosis. Libraries were prepared by immunoSEQ multiplex PCR; TCRdb keeps only in-frame clonotypes and omits some of them. The data show about 60,000 clones, roughly nine tenths seen once. The input for sequencing was CD4+ T cells from peripheral blood mononuclear cells, taken in the second trimester of pregnancy. The receptors stem from a female donor with multiple sclerosis, enrolled in a pregnancy study.

This clone showed up just once. This sequence joins TRBV19 and TRBJ2-3; the match to TRBD2 covers 9 bases. The CDR3 totals 14 residues. The V segment lost 3 bases and the J segment 7 bases; nucleotides outside the gene matches: 5. Looked up from germline, CDR1 is LNHDA and CDR2 is SQIVND (reference sequence). CDR3: CASSITGLANTQYF. The CDR3 DNA sequence: TGTGCCAGTAGTATTACGGGACTAGCTAATACGCAGTATTTT.

The V call is TRBV5-1, the J call TRBJ2-7; D ambiguous. The germline V gene has CDR1 SGHRS and CDR2 YFSETQ. V shed 4 bases and J shed 1 base, with 15 bases lying between them. The CDR3 loop spans 15 amino acids. This CDR3 is CASSPKPAGSYEQYF. The CDR3 DNA follows: TGCGCCAGCAGCCCCAAGCCCGCAGGATCCTACGAGCAGTACTTC.

The V and J genes are TRBV9 and TRBJ2-3; 10 bases line up with TRBD2. With V trimmed by 0 bases and J by 0 bases, 1 base remained unmatched. The CDR3 length is 16 residues. In germline, CDR1 is SGDLS, CDR2 YYNGEE. Here the CDR3 reads CASSVELAGSTDTQYF. As DNA, the CDR3 is TGTGCCAGCAGCGTAGAACTAGCGGGGAGCACAGATACGCAGTATTTT.

The chain is built from TRBV7-2 and TRBJ1-5; D possibly corresponds to TRBD1 (5 bases). CDR1 SGHTA and CDR2 FQGNSA come from the germline V gene. The CDR3 spans 15 residues. V was clipped by 1 base and J by 2 bases, with 9 bases between them. CDR3 nucleotide sequence: TGTGCCAGCAGCTTAGTCGAACAGGGCAATCAGCCCCAGCATTTT. It is translated as CASSLVEQGNQPQHF.

This clone was seen a handful of times. The chain couples TRBV5-1 to TRBJ2-2, with D possibly matching TRBD1 (6 bases). This CDR3 comprises 16 residues. Between the trimmed V and J ends, which lost 0 bases and 0 bases, there was a span of 9 bases. The germline V gene has CDR1 SGHRS and CDR2 YFSETQ. The CDR3 reads CASSLGTESNTGELFF. CDR3 bases: TGCGCCAGCAGCTTGGGGACAGAGTCGAACACCGGGGAGCTGTTTTTT. Combining the CDR3 with reference TRBV5-1 and TRBJ2-2 gives the whole variable domain KAGVTQTPRYLIKTRGQQVTLSCSPISGHRSVSWYQQTPGQGLQFLFEYFSETQRNKGNFPGRFSGRQFSNSRSEMNVSTLELGDSALYLCASSLGTESNTGELFFGEGSRLTVL.

The chain links TRBV7-3 to TRBJ1-2, with TRBD1 matching 8 bases. Germline values: CDR1 SGHTA, CDR2 FQGTGA. The CDR3 loop spans 17 amino acids. J gave up 2 bases and V 5 bases, and 13 bases lay outside the gene matches. Here the CDR3 reads CASSPGRTGSVNYGYTF. The DNA for the CDR3 is TGTGCCAGCAGCCCTGGCCGGACAGGGTCTGTCAACTATGGCTACACCTTC.

This chain uses TRBV4-1 with TRBJ1-1; no reliable D call. Trimming took off 4 bases at V and 3 bases at J, with 12 bases between the two ends. Germline assignment: CDR1 MGHRA and CDR2 YSYEKL. The CDR3 is 14 amino acids. This CDR3 reads CASSRGDQYTEAFF. In DNA form, the CDR3 reads TGCGCCAGCAGCCGAGGAGATCAGTACACTGAAGCTTTCTTT.

This chain joins TRBV5-1 and TRBJ2-3; D is ambiguous. V gave up 2 bases and J gave up 6 bases, with 16 bases separating them. This CDR3 comprises 15 residues. Germline CDR1 and CDR2: SGHRS and YFSETQ. Written as DNA, the CDR3 is TGCGCCAGCAGCTTCGGCAGACTTACGAGGGATACGCAGTATTTT. This sequence encodes CASSFGRLTRDTQYF.

This sequence joins TRBV5-1 and TRBJ2-1; D uncertain. This CDR3 has 17 residues. Germline CDR1 SGHRS, CDR2 YFSETQ. V lost 3 bases and J lost 0, with 16 bases in between. CDR3 sequence: CASSYRGDLRSYNEQFF. CDR3 DNA sequence: TGCGCCAGCAGCTACCGAGGAGACCTGCGCTCCTACAATGAGCAGTTCTTC.

The chain couples TRBV28 to TRBJ2-7, with TRBD1 matching over 9 bases. The CDR3 consists of 15 residues. In germline, CDR1 is MDHEN, CDR2 SYDVKM. After removal of 4 bases from V and 3 bases from J, the junction contained 7 bases not matched to a gene. CDR3 amino acids: CASSYDGQGNYEQYF. CDR3 DNA sequence: TGTGCCAGCAGTTACGACGGACAGGGGAACTACGAGCAGTACTTC.

This sequence joins TRBV5-8 and TRBJ2-5; a weak D match, TRBD1 (6 bases). The V gene lost 2 bases and the J gene lost 5 bases, with 16 bases spanning the gap. Germline V lookup: CDR1 SGHTS, CDR2 YDEGEE. This CDR3 is built from 15 residues. The chain's CDR3 is CASSFRRGGDETQYF. The CDR3 DNA reads as TGTGCCAGCAGCTTCCGTCGAGGGGGAGACGAGACCCAGTACTTC.

The chain combines TRBV5-1 with TRBJ2-7, with D tentatively TRBD1 (6 bases). CDR3 length: 14 residues. Germline loops: CDR1 SGHRS, CDR2 YFSETQ. Deletions cut 0 bases from V and 2 bases from J, with 9 bases between. The CDR3 DNA reads as TGCGCCAGCAGCTTGGGACAGGTCCCCTACGAGCAGTACTTC. This sequence encodes CASSLGQVPYEQYF.

This chain joins TRBV7-2 and TRBJ2-1, with TRBD2 matching 10 bases. The CDR3 runs 15 residues. CDR1 SGHTA and CDR2 FQGNSA come from the germline V gene. Germline trimming cut 1 base from V and 8 bases from J; bases unmatched to any gene: 5. The CDR3 loop reads CASSLGSGRLDEQFF. Here the CDR3 DNA reads TGTGCCAGCAGCTTAGGTAGCGGGAGGTTGGATGAGCAGTTCTTC.

The chain recombines TRBV5-4 with TRBJ2-3; D is perhaps TRBD1 (5 bases). The CDR3 contains 14 residues. Germline CDR1 and CDR2: SGHNT and YYREEE (reference sequence). V lost 4 bases and J 2 bases, leaving 11 bases between the germline ends. In nucleotides, the CDR3 is TGTGCCAGCAGCCCTGACAGCGCCACAGATACGCAGTATTTT. It is translated as CASSPDSATDTQYF.